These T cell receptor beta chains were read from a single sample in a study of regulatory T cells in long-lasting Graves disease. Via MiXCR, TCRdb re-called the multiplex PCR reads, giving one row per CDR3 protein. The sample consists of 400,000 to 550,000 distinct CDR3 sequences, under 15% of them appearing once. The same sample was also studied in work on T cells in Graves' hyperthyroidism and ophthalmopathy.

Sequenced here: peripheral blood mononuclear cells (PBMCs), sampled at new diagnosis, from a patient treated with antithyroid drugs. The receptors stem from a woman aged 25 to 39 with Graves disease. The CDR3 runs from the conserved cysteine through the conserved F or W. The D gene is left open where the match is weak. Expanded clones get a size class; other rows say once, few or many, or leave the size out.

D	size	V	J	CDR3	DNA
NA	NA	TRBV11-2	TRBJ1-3	CAGSRVAGAGGNTIYF	TGTGCCGGCAGCAGAGTAGCAGGGGCAGGTGGAAACACCATATATTTT
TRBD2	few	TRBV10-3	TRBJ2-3	CAIRTAGASTDTQYF	TGTGCCATCAGGACAGCGGGAGCGAGCACAGATACGCAGTATTTT
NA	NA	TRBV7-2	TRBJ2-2	CASSLATGVVAGELFF	TGTGCCAGCAGCTTAGCAACGGGAGTAGTGGCCGGGGAGCTGTTTTTT
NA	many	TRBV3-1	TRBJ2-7	CASSQDTVRQNYEQYF	TGTGCCAGCAGCCAAGACACGGTTAGACAGAACTACGAGCAGTACTTC
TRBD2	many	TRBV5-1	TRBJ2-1	CASSLGLAEQFF	TGCGCCAGCAGCTTGGGACTAGCAGAGCAGTTCTTC
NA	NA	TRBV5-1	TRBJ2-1	CASSDRGSRPNEQFF	TGCGCCAGCAGCGACCGCGGAAGCAGACCGAATGAGCAGTTCTTC
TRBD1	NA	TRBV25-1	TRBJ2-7	CASSRGGDRDRAISYEQYF	TGTGCCAGCAGTAGAGGGGGGGACAGGGATCGGGCTATCTCCTACGAGCAGTACTTC
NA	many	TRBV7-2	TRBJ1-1	CASSFEFGELNTEAFF	TGTGCCAGCAGCTTCGAATTCGGCGAATTGAACACTGAAGCTTTCTTT
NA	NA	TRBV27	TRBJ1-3	CASSSLGGSLDTIYF	TGTGCCAGCAGTTCCTTGGGGGGTTCTCTGGACACCATATATTTT
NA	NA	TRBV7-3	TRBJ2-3	CASSLTGPTDTQYF	TGTGCCAGCAGCTTAACCGGGCCCACAGATACGCAGTATTTT
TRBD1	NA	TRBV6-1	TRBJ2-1	CASSYGQGPYNEQFF	TGTGCCAGCAGTTATGGACAGGGGCCCTACAATGAGCAGTTCTTC
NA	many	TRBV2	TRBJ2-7	CASSEYGGYYEQYF	TGTGCCAGCAGTGAATACGGGGGATACTACGAGCAGTACTTC
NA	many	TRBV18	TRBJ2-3	CASSSTGTDTQYF	TGTGCCAGCTCATCCACGGGCACAGATACGCAGTATTTT
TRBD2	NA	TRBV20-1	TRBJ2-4	CSARADILAGGRIAKNIQYF	TGCAGTGCTAGAGCAGATATACTAGCGGGAGGGAGAATAGCCAAAAACATTCAGTACTTC
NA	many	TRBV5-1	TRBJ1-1	CASSLETSTEAFF	TGTGCCAGCAGCTTAGAGACGAGCACTGAAGCTTTCTTT
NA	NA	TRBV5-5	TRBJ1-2	CASSLDSRERYGYTF	TGTGCCAGCAGCTTGGATTCCAGGGAACGTTATGGCTACACCTTC
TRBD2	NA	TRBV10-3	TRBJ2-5	CAIILFARDYRGIETQYF	TGTGCCATCATTCTTTTCGCAAGGGACTATCGGGGGATAGAGACCCAGTACTTC
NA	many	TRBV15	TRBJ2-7	CATAAAFRGTYNYEQYF	TGTGCCACCGCAGCCGCCTTCCGCGGGACTTACAACTACGAGCAGTACTTC
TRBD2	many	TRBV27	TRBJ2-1	CASRSSGRNEQFF	TGTGCCAGCAGGTCTAGCGGGAGGAATGAGCAGTTCTTC
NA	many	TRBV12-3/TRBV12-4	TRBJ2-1	CASSLGLRYNEQFF	TGTGCCAGCAGCTTAGGCCTCCGGTACAATGAGCAGTTCTTC
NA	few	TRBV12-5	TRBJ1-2	CASARPGGQFYGYTF	TGTGCTAGTGCCCGTCCAGGAGGACAGTTCTATGGCTACACCTTC
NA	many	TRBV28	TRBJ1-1	CASSLILGQGITEAFF	TGTGCCAGCAGTTTAATATTGGGGCAGGGGATCACTGAAGCTTTCTTT
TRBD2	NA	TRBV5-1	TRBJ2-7	CASSPGTSGGNEQYF	TGCGCCAGCAGCCCGGGGACTAGCGGCGGGAACGAGCAGTACTTC
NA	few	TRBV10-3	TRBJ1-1	CAISLRNTEAFF	TGTGCCATCAGCCTTCGGAACACTGAAGCTTTCTTT
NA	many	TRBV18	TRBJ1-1	CASSPAGAMNTEAFF	TGTGCCAGCTCACCTGCAGGGGCCATGAACACTGAAGCTTTCTTT
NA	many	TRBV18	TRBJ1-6	CASSPPVGNRHNSPLHF	TGTGCCAGCTCACCGCCTGTGGGGAATCGCCATAATTCACCCCTCCACTTT
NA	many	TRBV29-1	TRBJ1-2	CSVKGTGGNYGYTF	TGCAGCGTCAAAGGCACGGGAGGGAACTATGGCTACACCTTC